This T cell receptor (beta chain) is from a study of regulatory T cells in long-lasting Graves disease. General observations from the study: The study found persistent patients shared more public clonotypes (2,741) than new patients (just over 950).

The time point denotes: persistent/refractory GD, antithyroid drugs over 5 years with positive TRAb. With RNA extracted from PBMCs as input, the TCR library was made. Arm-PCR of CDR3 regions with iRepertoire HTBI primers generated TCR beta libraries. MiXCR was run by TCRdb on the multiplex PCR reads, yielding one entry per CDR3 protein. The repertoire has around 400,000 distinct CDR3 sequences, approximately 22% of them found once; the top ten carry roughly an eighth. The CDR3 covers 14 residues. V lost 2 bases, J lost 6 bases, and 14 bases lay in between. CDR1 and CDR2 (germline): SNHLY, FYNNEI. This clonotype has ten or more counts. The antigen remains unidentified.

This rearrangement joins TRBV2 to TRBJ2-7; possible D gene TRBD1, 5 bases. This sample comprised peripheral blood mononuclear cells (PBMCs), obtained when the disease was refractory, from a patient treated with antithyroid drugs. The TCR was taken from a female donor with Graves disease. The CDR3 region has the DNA TGTGCCAGCAGTGAAACCGGGCGACAGAGCGAGCAGTACTTC. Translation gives CASSETGRQSEQYF.